Listed below are T cell receptor beta chains from one sample, sequenced in a study of blood T cell repertoires in COVID-19. Produced via immunoSEQ multiplex PCR; TCRdb's table is partial and in-frame only. This table holds around 150,000 clones, 80% to 90% found once. The specimen sequenced was peripheral blood. The receptor set was obtained from an older man with acute or convalescent COVID-19. CDR3s include the opening cysteine and the closing phenylalanine or tryptophan. The D gene is left open where the match is weak. Only some rows state a clone size, as once, few, many or a class for expanded clones.

TRBD1	.	TRBV9	TRBJ2-5	TGTGCCAGCAGCGTACTGGGGACAGGGGGCCTGGAGACCCAGTACTTC	CASSVLGTGGLETQYF
TRBD2	.	TRBV5-1	TRBJ2-7	TGCGCCAGCAGTCTTAGCGGGAGGGATTACGAGCAGTACTTC	CASSLSGRDYEQYF
.	.	TRBV7-2	TRBJ1-3	TGTGCCAGCAGCTTAGGTGCAGGGGTCGGAAACACCATATATTTT	CASSLGAGVGNTIYF
.	.	TRBV6-2/TRBV6-3	TRBJ1-2	TGTGCCAGCAGTTATTCCCCCCACAGGGATCATGGCTACACCTTC	CASSYSPHRDHGYTF
TRBD2	.	TRBV4-3	TRBJ2-2	TGCGCCAGCAGCTTGAGGACTAGCGGGAGGATCCGGGAGCTGTTTTTT	CASSLRTSGRIRELFF
.	once	TRBV6-5	TRBJ2-5	TGTGCCAGCAGGTCGACATTCTCCCAAGAGACCCAGTACTTC	CASRSTFSQETQYF
.	.	TRBV19	TRBJ2-3	TGTGCCAGTAGGGAGGCCGGAGGCACAGATACGCAGTATTTT	CASREAGGTDTQYF
TRBD1	.	TRBV28	TRBJ1-5	TGTGCCAGCAGTTTAACAGGACAGGGGGATCAGCCCCAGCATTTT	CASSLTGQGDQPQHF
.	few	TRBV2	TRBJ2-7	TGTGCCAGCGAGCGGTATCAGGACGAGCAGTACTTC	CASERYQDEQYF
TRBD1	few	TRBV6-2/TRBV6-3	TRBJ1-1	TGTGCCAGCAGTCTCCGACAGGGGTTCACTGAAGCTTTCTTT	CASSLRQGFTEAFF
.	.	TRBV14	TRBJ2-2	TGTGCCAGCAGCCAACACAGGGATGCCGGGGAGCTGTTTTTT	CASSQHRDAGELFF
.	.	TRBV7-2	TRBJ1-4	TGTGCCAGCAGCCAAAACAGGGACCCCACTAATTCTAAACTGTTTTTT	CASSQNRDPTNSKLFF